The subject of this entry is one TCR beta chain. TCRbeta library preparation incorporated unique molecular identifiers. Via MiXCR, TCRdb re-called the PCR reads, giving one row per CDR3 protein. The sample carries some 200,000 distinct CDR3 sequences, about 14% recorded once. This entry belongs to a study of T-cell reconstitution after alpha-beta-depleted transplantation in children. Germline lookup yields CDR1 SGHRS and CDR2 YFSETQ. Trimming removed 0 bases from V and 4 bases from J; junction bases left unmatched: 9. The CDR3 runs 16 residues. The receptor was derived from a human donor who donated a stem cell graft to a child with acute lymphoblastic leukemia. V gene TRBV5-1 combines with J gene TRBJ2-7; the match to TRBD1 covers 8 bases. Sample: PBMCs from the stem cell graft donor, taken from the stem cell graft. The CDR3 DNA reads as TGCGCCAGCAGCTTGGGTCCCGCACAGGGGGGATACGAGCAGTACTTC. Translated: CASSLGPAQGGYEQYF. The full variable domain, with the rest looked up from reference TRBV5-1 and TRBJ2-7, is KAGVTQTPRYLIKTRGQQVTLSCSPISGHRSVSWYQQTPGQGLQFLFEYFSETQRNKGNFPGRFSGRQFSNSRSEMNVSTLELGDSALYLCASSLGPAQGGYEQYFGPGTRLTVT.